Below, 6 T cell receptor beta chains from the same sample are listed, as sequenced in a study of CD8 T cells in ankylosing spondylitis. Whole-study results and caveats: Seemingly characteristic of ankylosing spondylitis blood was a TCR beta motif consisting of about 8 highly homologous variants.

TCRdb re-derived calls from the 5' RACE reads in MiXCR, one entry per CDR3 protein. Here the sample spans about 750,000 distinct CDR3 sequences, roughly 19% being singletons. Their recognized antigens are unknown. The specimen sequenced was blood, either unsorted or a sorted T cell fraction (not recorded which). The receptors shown here come from a male donor with ankylosing spondylitis.

The table lists this clonotype with a few counts. This rearrangement joins TRBV5-1 to TRBJ2-7, with 9 bases matching TRBD2. The CDR3 has 15 amino acids. V dropped 0 bases and J dropped 3; count of bases not matched to a gene: 4. Looked up from germline, CDR1 is SGHRS and CDR2 is YFSETQ. CDR3 sequence reads: CASSLEAGGLYEQYF. The CDR3 DNA is TGCGCCAGCAGCTTGGAGGCGGGAGGGCTCTACGAGCAGTACTTC.

The CDR3 DNA reads as TGTGCCAGCAGGGGACAGAATAGCAATCAGCCCCAGCATTTT. Its translation is CASRGQNSNQPQHF. The rearrangement links TRBV6-1 to TRBJ1-5; 7 bases are shared with TRBD1. Trimming at V came to 6 bases and at J to 0 bases, leaving 2 bases not matched to a gene. From germline, CDR1 is MNHNS and CDR2 SASEGT. This CDR3 comprises 14 residues.

This clonotype turned up a few times. This chain joins TRBV12-3 or TRBV12-4 and TRBJ2-1; TRBD1 agrees at 11 bases. The J segment lost 9 bases and the V segment lost 5 bases, leaving 6 bases of the junction unmatched. The CDR3 runs to 14 residues. CDR3 protein: CASSRGTGGGEQFF. CDR3 bases: TGTGCCAGCAGTCGGGGGACAGGGGGGGGTGAGCAGTTCTTC.

This clonotype was recorded a few times. J is TRBJ2-1 and V is TRBV12-3 or TRBV12-4, with unresolved D. V lost 6 bases and J lost 9, with 9 bases in between. The CDR3 has 11 residues. The CDR3: CASRNSGEQFF. The CDR3 DNA reads as TGTGCCAGCAGAAACAGTGGTGAGCAGTTCTTC.

The sample holds a few counts of this clonotype. This chain links TRBV27 with TRBJ1-6; TRBD1 aligns across 7 bases. This CDR3 comprises 12 residues. The junction had 3 bases not matched to a gene; V was cut back by 10 bases and J by 6 bases. Germline V gives CDR1 MNHEY, CDR2 SMNVEV (reference sequence). This CDR3 reads CATRGVNSPLHF. The DNA for the CDR3 is TGTGCCACCAGGGGGGTTAATTCACCCCTCCACTTT.

In this sample, this clonotype turned up a few times. The chain has TRBV29-1 and TRBJ1-5; 7 bases are shared with TRBD1. Germline loops: CDR1 SQVTM, CDR2 ANQGSEA. After removal of 6 bases from V and 0 bases from J, the junction contained 2 bases not matched to a gene. The CDR3 runs to 13 residues. This chain's CDR3 is CSVGTDSNQPQHF. CDR3 nucleotide sequence: TGCAGCGTGGGGACAGATAGCAATCAGCCCCAGCATTTT.